The sequence of this T cell receptor beta chain was determined in a study of blood T cell repertoires in COVID-19. Turning to the study itself: Both acute and convalescent COVID-19 samples were obtained from the United States, Italy and Spain. T cells, B-cell-depleted T cells, or PBMCs supplied cDNA or gDNA.

In the authors' workflow: Reference gene primers were amplified, and this amplification served to estimate nucleated cell counts. The protocol was immunoSEQ multiplex PCR, while the TCRdb copy is restricted to in-frame clones and leaves out a portion. The DNA gave D and trimming, while V, J and clone size come from that table. The sample has about 120,000 clones, 75% to 90% seen once. Germline V gene data show CDR1 as LNHDA and CDR2 as SQIVND (reference sequence). J lost 3 bases, V lost 7 bases, and 2 bases had no gene match. The CDR3 sequence is 12 residues long. The sample consisted of peripheral blood. This receptor was obtained from a man between 65 and 85 years old with active or convalescent COVID-19. V gene TRBV19 combines with J gene TRBJ1-2; 7 bases map to TRBD1. CDR3 in amino acids: CASKQGYYGYTF. The CDR3 coding sequence is TGTGCCAGTAAACAGGGGTACTATGGCTACACCTTC.